Following are 24 T cell receptor beta chains from one sample sequenced in a study of human T cells and chemical hapten exposure. Time point described: patch test 3, about 24 weeks after DPC sensitization. Treatment meaning: therapeutic diphenylcyclopropenone sensitization with weekly scalp DPC. Total RNA was extracted from unfractionated whole blood. Via MiXCR, TCRdb re-called the RACE reads, giving one row per CDR3 protein. The sample contains some 39,000 distinct CDR3 sequences, around a tenth of which appear only once. The sample consisted of whole blood, taken in connection with sensitization to the hapten diphenylcyclopropenone (DPC). These receptors all come from a man in his fifties or sixties with alopecia areata. Some clones in this sample may be carry-over from other donors' samples.

This clonotype was found many times. V gene TRBV28 combines with J gene TRBJ2-5; D gene ambiguous. The CDR3 covers 15 residues. In germline, CDR1 is MDHEN, CDR2 SYDVKM. V was pared by 10 bases and J by 2 bases, with 20 bases between. The CDR3 bases are TGTGCCACCCATAATCTCGGGCGGATACAAGAGACCCAGTACTTC. Translation: CATHNLGRIQETQYF.

There are many counts of this clonotype. V gene TRBV19 combines with J gene TRBJ2-1; 8 nucleotides match TRBD2. The length of the CDR3 is 12 residues. With V trimmed by 4 bases and J by 12 bases, 5 bases remained unmatched. Germline V gene sequence: CDR1 LNHDA, CDR2 SQIVND (reference sequence). In DNA, the CDR3 is TGTGCCAGTAGTACGCCTAGCGGGTGGCAGTTCTTC. It specifies CASSTPSGWQFF.

The sample holds many counts of this clonotype. Compared with germline, one end of the junction differs, possibly owing to a read error. The chain is built from TRBV10-3 and TRBJ1-2, with TRBD1 identical over 7 bases. From germline, CDR1 is ENHRY and CDR2 SYGVKD. This CDR3 comprises 14 residues. The CDR3 nucleotides are TGTGCCATCAGTAGGGACAGTGGGGGCTATCGCTACACCTTC. Its translation: CAISRDSGGYRYTF.

In DNA, the CDR3 is TGTGCCAGCAGCGTAGCTCACAGGGATCCCTCTGGGGCCAACGTCCTGACTTTC. Amino acids: CASSVAHRDPSGANVLTF. V gene TRBV9 combines with J gene TRBJ2-6; a weak D match, TRBD1 (6 bases). Between the trimmed V and J ends, which lost 0 bases and 0 bases, there was a span of 13 bases. The germline V gene has CDR1 SGDLS and CDR2 YYNGEE. This CDR3 is built from 18 residues.

This clonotype was seen many times. The V and J genes are TRBV4-2 and TRBJ2-1; 8 bases map to TRBD2. Germline loops: CDR1 LGHNA, CDR2 YNFKEQ. CDR3 length: 13 amino acids. With V trimmed by 0 bases and J by 15 bases, 7 bases remained unmatched. CDR3 in DNA: TGTGCCAGCAGCCAAGATCCGGGGACTAGTCCGTTCTTC. Encoded protein: CASSQDPGTSPFF.

V usage is TRBV27 and J usage is TRBJ2-1, with D perhaps matching TRBD2 (5 bases). Trimming removed 2 bases from V and 7 bases from J, with 12 bases in between. From germline, CDR1 is MNHEY and CDR2 SMNVEV (reference sequence). The CDR3 is made up of 14 amino acids. CDR3 coding DNA: TGTGCCAGCAGTTTAGAGGGCGCCAAAAATGAGCAGTTCTTC. Amino acid sequence: CASSLEGAKNEQFF.

This clonotype has ten or more counts. This chain connects TRBV6-2 or TRBV6-3 to TRBJ1-3; no firm D call. V lost 2 bases and J lost 2, with 7 bases in between. Germline V CDR1 and CDR2: MNHEY, SVGEGT. CDR3 length equals 14 residues. The CDR3 sequence is CASSYRRTGNTIYF. The DNA of the CDR3 is TGTGCCAGCAGTTACAGGCGAACTGGAAACACCATATATTTT.

This clonotype came up many times. The chain combines TRBV5-1 with TRBJ2-6, with 8 bases aligning to TRBD1. The CDR3 extends over 17 amino acids. V lost 1 base to trimming and J lost 1 base; unmatched junction nucleotides: 4. From germline, CDR1 is SGHRS and CDR2 YFSETQ. CDR3 residues: CASSLRTGSSGANVLTF. The CDR3 DNA reads TGCGCCAGCAGCTTGAGGACAGGGAGTTCTGGGGCCAACGTCCTGACTTTC.

The chain links TRBV7-2 to TRBJ2-7, with TRBD1 matching over 7 bases. Per germline, CDR1 SGHTA and CDR2 FQGNSA. This CDR3 is built from 13 residues. Unmatched junction bases numbered 5, after V lost 5 bases and J lost 4 bases. CDR3 bases: TGTGCCAGCAGCCCAAGGACAGGTTACGAGCAGTACTTC. Translated: CASSPRTGYEQYF.

The chain combines TRBV7-2 with TRBJ1-2; D gene unclear. Looked up from germline, CDR1 is SGHTA and CDR2 is FQGNSA. Trimming pared 1 base from V and 1 base from J, leaving 4 bases between. This CDR3 is built from 13 residues. The DNA of the CDR3 is TGTGCCAGCAGCTTAGACCATAACTATGGCTACACCTTC. Translated: CASSLDHNYGYTF.

This clonotype turned up a few times. This chain uses TRBV12-2 with TRBJ2-7; the table's D call, TRBD1, has no DNA check behind it. TRBV12-2 is a recognized pseudogene. CDR3 length: 18 amino acids. The CDR3 sequence is CASRFRDGADPISYEQYF. The CDR3 coding sequence is TGTGCAAGTCGCTTCCGGGACGGCGCCGACCCGATTTCCTACGAGCAGTACTTC.

This clonotype was observed a handful of times. The chain carries TRBV11-1 and TRBJ2-6; 8 bases map to TRBD2. Germline V gene data show CDR1 as SGHAT and CDR2 as FQDESV (reference sequence). This CDR3 has 18 residues. V gave up 5 bases and J gave up 0 bases; unmatched junction bases: 9. The DNA of the CDR3 is TGTGCCAGCAGCATTACGGCGGGAGGCTCCTCTGGGGCCAACGTCCTGACTTTC. Residues: CASSITAGGSSGANVLTF.

The CDR3 coding sequence is TGTGCCAGCAGCTTAGGAGCGGGAGGGCGTACAGAGACCCAGTACTTC. This gives the protein CASSLGAGGRTETQYF. This chain joins TRBV7-2 and TRBJ2-5; 10 nucleotides line up with TRBD2. CDR1 and CDR2 from the germline V gene are SGHTA and FQGNSA. CDR3 size: 16 residues. V shed 1 base, J shed 4 bases, and the junction held 6 bases outside the gene matches.

This clonotype came up many times. The V and J genes are TRBV7-3 and TRBJ2-1, with 7 bases lining up with TRBD1. The V segment lost 5 bases and the J segment 5 bases; nucleotides outside the gene matches: 12. The CDR3 runs to 16 residues. Germline V gives CDR1 SGHTA, CDR2 FQGTGA. The CDR3 loop reads CASSNRGTATNNEQFF. CDR3 nucleotide sequence: TGTGCCAGCAGCAATCGAGGGACAGCTACAAACAATGAGCAGTTCTTC.

This clonotype was counted at least ten times. The genes are TRBV12-3 or TRBV12-4 and TRBJ2-1, with a possible D match to TRBD2 (6 bases). V lost 6 bases to trimming and J lost 16 bases, with 19 bases between them. The CDR3 length is 12 residues. CDR3 sequence (DNA): TGTGCCAGCAGCTACGGGACTCCCGGCTTATTCTTC. Its translation is CASSYGTPGLFF.

There are many counts of this clonotype. The gene calls are TRBV6-6 and TRBJ2-1; no reliable D call. The CDR3 is made up of 14 amino acids. V was pared by 6 bases and J by 8 bases, with 17 bases between. The germline V gene encodes CDR1 MNHNY and CDR2 SVGAGI (reference sequence). The CDR3 loop reads CASSHDGPRDEQFF. CDR3 bases: TGTGCCAGCAGCCACGACGGACCCCGGGATGAGCAGTTCTTC.

This clonotype was counted many times. The chain combines TRBV12-3 or TRBV12-4 with TRBJ2-1; D gene uncertain. The V gene lost 3 bases and the J gene lost 2 bases, with 2 bases spanning the gap. The CDR3 extends over 12 amino acids. CDR3 region: CASSFPYNEQFF. DNA of the CDR3: TGTGCCAGCAGTTTTCCCTACAATGAGCAGTTCTTC.

The chain uses TRBV30 and TRBJ2-7, with D possibly matching TRBD1 (5 bases). This CDR3 comprises 13 residues. Per germline, CDR1 GTSNPN and CDR2 SVGIG (reference sequence). Trimming pared 2 bases from V and 0 bases from J, leaving 8 bases between. The CDR3 DNA follows: TGTGCCTGGAGTTCGGACAACTCCTACGAGCAGTACTTC. Translating gives CAWSSDNSYEQYF.

J is TRBJ2-5 and V is TRBV11-2; 7 nucleotides match TRBD1. From germline, CDR1 is SGHAT and CDR2 FQNNGV. V lost 8 bases to trimming and J lost 5 bases; unmatched junction nucleotides: 11. The CDR3 totals 14 residues. This CDR3 reads CASGKKGAIETQYF. The CDR3 DNA reads TGTGCCAGCGGCAAGAAGGGGGCGATTGAGACCCAGTACTTC.

There are a few counts of this clonotype. The chain uses TRBV20-1 and TRBJ2-7; the match to TRBD1 covers 8 bases. The V gene end was trimmed by 3 bases and the J gene end by 6 bases; junction bases not matched to a gene: 7. The CDR3 has 13 residues. Germline V lookup: CDR1 DFQATT, CDR2 SNEGSKA (reference sequence). The DNA of the CDR3 is TGCAGTGCTAGGGCAGACAGGGGCCTCGAGCAGTACTTC. Translating gives CSARADRGLEQYF.

The chain uses TRBV28 and TRBJ1-2, with 10 bases matching TRBD1. The CDR3 length is 14 residues. V was clipped by 5 bases and J by 4 bases; unmatched bases: 4. Germline V lookup: CDR1 MDHEN, CDR2 SYDVKM. The CDR3 DNA reads as TGTGCCAGCAGTACGGGACAGGGGACCTATGGCTACACCTTC. Amino acid sequence: CASSTGQGTYGYTF.

The chain uses TRBV12-3 or TRBV12-4 and TRBJ1-2; 9 bases fit TRBD1. With 5 bases clipped from V and 6 bases from J, the junction kept 7 bases outside the gene matches. This CDR3 has 14 residues. The CDR3 spells CASSRGQGMNGYTF. The CDR3 region has the DNA TGTGCCAGCAGTCGGGGACAGGGTATGAATGGCTACACCTTC.

The chain joins TRBV28 to TRBJ2-1; TRBD2 matches at 9 bases. The CDR3 is 15 residues long. J was trimmed by 2 bases and V by 5 bases; bases with no gene match: 4. Germline lookup yields CDR1 MDHEN and CDR2 SYDVKM. CDR3 loop: CASSGAGGAYNEQFF. CDR3 bases: TGTGCCAGCAGTGGCGCGGGAGGGGCCTACAATGAGCAGTTCTTC.

This clonotype was detected ten times or more. The chain uses TRBV5-6 and TRBJ2-3; 7 bases agree with TRBD2. Per the germline V gene, CDR1 is SGHDT and CDR2 is YYEEEE. V dropped 2 bases and J dropped 7; count of bases not matched to a gene: 7. The CDR3 spans 14 residues. The CDR3, as DNA: TGTGCCAGCAGCTTACTGACTAGCTTCCATACGCAGTATTTT. As protein: CASSLLTSFHTQYF.